Below are 18 T cell receptor beta chains sequenced from a single sample in a study of T cell responses to AZD1222 COVID-19 vaccine. This table comes from immunoSEQ multiplex PCR, and its TCRdb copy is limited to in-frame clones, with some not included. The sample records roughly 82,000 clones, 85% being singletons. Sequenced here: peripheral blood, sampled on day 0 of AZD1222 vaccination. These TCRs come from an adult in good health.

The V gene is TRBV7-3, the J gene TRBJ2-2; perhaps TRBD2 as D (6 bases). V was cut by 1 base and J by 1 base, with 7 bases left in between. Germline CDR1 is SGHTA and CDR2 is FQGTGA. The CDR3 spans 15 residues. CDR3 amino acids: CASSLSGVNTGELFF. CDR3 sequence (DNA): TGTGCCAGCAGCTTAAGCGGGGTGAACACCGGGGAGCTGTTTTTT.

J is TRBJ1-6 and V is TRBV6-5; no firm D call. The CDR3 spans 11 residues. The germline gives CDR1 MNHEY, CDR2 SVGAGI. V was clipped by 5 bases and J by 17 bases, with 13 bases between them. CDR3 residues: CASSMGRNVHF. The CDR3 coding sequence is TGTGCCAGCAGTATGGGCAGGAATGTCCACTTT.

The chain links TRBV4-3 to TRBJ2-2; the match to TRBD2 covers 8 bases. This CDR3 comprises 15 residues. Germline CDR1 reads LGHNA; CDR2 reads YSLEER. The V gene end was trimmed by 3 bases and the J gene end by 4 bases; junction bases not matched to a gene: 4. The DNA of the CDR3 is TGCGCCAGCAGCCACGGGGGGGCCCGCACCGGGGAGCTGTTTTTT. It translates to CASSHGGARTGELFF.

The V call is TRBV5-1, the J call TRBJ1-2; TRBD1 is a possible D gene (5 bases). The CDR3 has 17 residues. V was clipped by 0 bases and J by 2 bases, with 17 bases between them. Germline-derived CDR1 and CDR2 are SGHRS and YFSETQ. The CDR3 is CASSLGFGGQGNYGYTF. CDR3 coding DNA: TGCGCCAGCAGCTTGGGGTTTGGAGGACAAGGCAACTATGGCTACACCTTC.

The V and J genes are TRBV2 and TRBJ2-7, with unresolved D. The ends were cut back, 7 bases at V and 3 bases at J, with 7 bases in the middle. Germline CDR1 and CDR2: SNHLY and FYNNEI. The CDR3 is 11 residues long. CDR3 sequence reads: CASTYYYEQYF. CDR3 nucleotide sequence: TGTGCCAGCACATATTACTACGAGCAGTACTTC.

This chain links TRBV6-5 with TRBJ1-1; 9 positions match TRBD1. CDR1 is MNHEY, CDR2 SVGAGI, per germline. The CDR3 is made up of 16 amino acids. V shed 4 bases and J 6 bases; nucleotides not matched to a gene: 12. The CDR3 sequence is CASSSLGQGRGAEAFF. CDR3 bases: TGTGCCAGCAGTTCCCTGGGACAGGGACGGGGTGCTGAAGCTTTCTTT.

The CDR3 coding sequence is TGTGCCAGCAGTTCACTTAGACAGGCAGGCTATGGCTACACCTTC. Residues: CASSSLRQAGYGYTF. This chain joins TRBV27 and TRBJ1-2, with a possible D match to TRBD1 (6 bases). The CDR3 totals 15 residues. The V end was cut by 4 bases, the J end by 4 bases, with 16 bases between. CDR1 MNHEY and CDR2 SMNVEV come from the germline V gene (reference sequence).

The J gene is TRBJ1-1, the V gene TRBV10-2; 7 bases align to TRBD1. This CDR3 spans 13 amino acids. Germline CDR1 is WSHSY and CDR2 is SAAADI. Trimming at V came to 1 base and at J to 11 bases, leaving 7 bases not matched to a gene. The CDR3 loop reads CASSELLTGRAFF. DNA of the CDR3: TGCGCCAGCAGTGAGTTATTGACAGGGCGGGCTTTCTTT.

The J gene is TRBJ2-7, the V gene TRBV11-2; D gene ambiguous. CDR1 and CDR2 (germline): SGHAT, FQNNGV. CDR3 length equals 12 residues. Deletions cut 0 bases from V and 1 base from J, with 1 base between. CDR3 nucleotides: TGTGCCAGCAGCTTAGATTCCTACGAGCAGTACTTC. Encoded protein: CASSLDSYEQYF.

This rearrangement joins TRBV5-4 to TRBJ2-7; a possible D gene is TRBD1 (6 bases). Per the germline V gene, CDR1 is SGHNT and CDR2 is YYREEE (reference sequence). The CDR3 is 14 amino acids. Trimming left V 2 bases short and J 2 bases short, with 11 bases between. CDR3 region: CASSFLGGAYEQYF. CDR3 nucleotides: TGTGCCAGCAGCTTTTTAGGGGGTGCCTACGAGCAGTACTTC.

V and J are TRBV7-2 and TRBJ2-7; no reliable D call. CDR3 size: 14 residues. Germline-derived CDR1 and CDR2 are SGHTA and FQGNSA. Trimming removed 5 bases from V and 2 bases from J, with 13 bases in between. CDR3 region: CASSAGSGTYEQYF. The CDR3 DNA follows: TGTGCCAGCAGCGCCGGGTCCGGAACCTACGAGCAGTACTTC.

The chain combines TRBV6-5 with TRBJ2-5; 7 bases line up with TRBD1. The CDR3 is 11 residues long. CDR1 and CDR2 from the germline V gene are MNHEY and SVGAGI. V lost 7 bases, J lost 5 bases, and 1 base stayed unmatched. CDR3 bases: TGTGCCAGCATACAGGGGGAGACCCAGTACTTC. Amino acids: CASIQGETQYF.

The genes are TRBV6-5 and TRBJ1-5; D perhaps matches TRBD1 (5 bases). The CDR3 has 13 residues. Per the germline V gene, CDR1 is MNHEY and CDR2 is SVGAGI. V was pared by 4 bases and J by 7 bases, with 11 bases between. The CDR3 here is CASSSFDRQPQHF. The CDR3 DNA sequence: TGTGCCAGCAGTTCCTTCGACAGACAGCCCCAGCATTTT.

This chain uses TRBV3-1 (or the pseudogene TRBV3-2) with TRBJ2-2; 11 bases are a match to TRBD1. Germline CDR1 LGHDT, CDR2 YNNKEL (reference sequence). CDR3 length equals 14 residues. V was pared by 7 bases and J by 7 bases, with 5 bases of the junction left unmatched. The CDR3 here is CASTGTGGNGELFF. As DNA, the CDR3 is TGTGCCAGCACCGGGACAGGGGGAAACGGGGAGCTGTTTTTT.

The chain carries TRBV7-2 and TRBJ1-5; D possibly corresponds to TRBD1 (5 bases). The CDR3 spans 14 residues. The germline V and J ends were trimmed by 4 bases and 7 bases, with 14 bases remaining between them. CDR1 is SGHTA, CDR2 FQGNSA, per germline. For the CDR3, the DNA is TGTGCCAGCAGCTCACTTGGCAGGGACCAGCCCCAGCATTTT. Translation gives CASSSLGRDQPQHF.

Only a few counts were recorded for this clone. As DNA, the CDR3 is TGTGCCAGCAGCTTGGTCGTTTCGGAGGAGCAGTACTTC. Encoded protein: CASSLVVSEEQYF. The chain is built from TRBV5-4 and TRBJ2-7; D ambiguous. V was trimmed by 0 bases and J by 7 bases, leaving 11 bases between them. The CDR3 length is 13 residues. Germline lookup yields CDR1 SGHNT and CDR2 YYREEE (reference sequence). Full variable domain (outside the CDR3, taken from reference TRBV5-4 and TRBJ2-7): ETGVTQSPTHLIKTRGQQVTLRCSSQSGHNTVSWYQQALGQGPQFIFQYYREEENGRGNFPPRFSGLQFPNYSSELNVNALELDDSALYLCASSLVVSEEQYFGPGTRLTVT.

This chain connects TRBV5-8 to TRBJ2-1; D gene uncertain. Per germline, CDR1 SGHTS and CDR2 YDEGEE. The germline V and J ends were trimmed by 6 bases and 11 bases, with 21 bases remaining between them. The CDR3 is made up of 14 amino acids. The DNA of the CDR3 is TGTGCCAGCAACGGCGTTGCCCTTCTCCCTCAGCAGTTCTTC. It encodes CASNGVALLPQQFF.

This sequence joins TRBV5-1 and TRBJ2-5; the D call may be TRBD1 or TRBD2 (6 bases each). V lost 4 bases, J lost 1 base, and 17 bases lay in between. Germline CDR1 is SGHRS and CDR2 is YFSETQ. The CDR3 is made up of 16 amino acids. The CDR3 nucleotides are TGCGCCAGCAGCCCGGCGGTCAGGGGACTCCAAGAGACCCAGTACTTC. It encodes CASSPAVRGLQETQYF.